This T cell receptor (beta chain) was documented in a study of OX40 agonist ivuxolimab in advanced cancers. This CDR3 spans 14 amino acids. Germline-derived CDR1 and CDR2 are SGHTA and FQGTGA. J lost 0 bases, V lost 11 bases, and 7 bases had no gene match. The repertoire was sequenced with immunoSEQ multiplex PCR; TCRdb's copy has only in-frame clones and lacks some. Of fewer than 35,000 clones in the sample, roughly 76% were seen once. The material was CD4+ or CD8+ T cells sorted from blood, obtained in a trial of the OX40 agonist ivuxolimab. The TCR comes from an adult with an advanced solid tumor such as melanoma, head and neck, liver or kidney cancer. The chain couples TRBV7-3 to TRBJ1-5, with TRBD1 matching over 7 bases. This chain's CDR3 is CAGGTDNSNQPQHF. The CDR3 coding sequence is TGTGCCGGGGGGACAGACAATAGCAATCAGCCCCAGCATTTT.